The 22 T cell receptor beta chains in this list originate from one sample, sequenced in a study of shared clonotypes between healthy human individuals. TCRdb's copy holds only in-frame clones and misses some; the assay was immunoSEQ multiplex PCR. Among around 2.3 million clones listed, approximately 94% were seen once. The specimen sequenced was naive CD4+ T cells sorted from blood. Sample subset: CD45RA+ positively selected. These receptors came from a man between 18 and 29 years old in good health.

The V and J genes are TRBV11-2 and TRBJ2-7, with 11 bases matching TRBD2. Germline values: CDR1 SGHAT, CDR2 FQNNGV. With V trimmed by 4 bases and J by 6 bases, 2 bases remained unmatched. The CDR3 spans 13 residues. CDR3 region: CASSSTSGTEQYF. CDR3 nucleotides: TGTGCCAGCAGCTCGACTAGCGGGACCGAGCAGTACTTC.

The chain couples TRBV5-4 to TRBJ2-5, with TRBD1 matching 8 bases. Losses at the gene ends were 4 bases for V and 2 bases for J; bases not matched to a gene: 4. Per the germline V gene, CDR1 is SGHNT and CDR2 is YYREEE (reference sequence). The length of the CDR3 is 14 residues. CDR3 DNA sequence: TGTGCCAGCAGCACAGACAGGGGTCAAGAGACCCAGTACTTC. Translation gives CASSTDRGQETQYF. Variable domain in full (rest from reference TRBV5-4 and TRBJ2-5): ETGVTQSPTHLIKTRGQQVTLRCSSQSGHNTVSWYQQALGQGPQFIFQYYREEENGRGNFPPRFSGLQFPNYSSELNVNALELDDSALYLCASSTDRGQETQYFGPGTRLLVL.

This chain links TRBV29-1 with TRBJ1-6; no definite D call. The CDR3 has 13 residues. V was pared by 4 bases and J by 5 bases, with 9 bases between. Germline V gene data show CDR1 as SQVTM and CDR2 as ANQGSEA. The CDR3: CSVAEGHNSPLHF. The CDR3 nucleotides are TGCAGCGTTGCAGAGGGCCATAATTCACCCCTCCACTTT.

This clone was detected only once. The chain is built from TRBV5-1 and TRBJ2-5; 10 bases are a match to TRBD1. The CDR3 contains 15 residues. Germline V gene lookup returns CDR1 SGHRS and CDR2 YFSETQ. The V and J ends lost 3 bases and 5 bases, in that order; junction bases with no gene match: 7. CDR3 amino acids: CASSYRQGAGETQYF. Written as DNA, the CDR3 is TGCGCCAGCAGCTACCGACAGGGGGCAGGGGAGACCCAGTACTTC.

The chain has TRBV6-1 and TRBJ1-5; no reliable D call. Trimming took off 3 bases at V and 3 bases at J, with 6 bases between the two ends. CDR3 length: 13 amino acids. Germline CDR1 MNHNS, CDR2 SASEGT. CDR3 sequence: CASSDSINQPQHF. The CDR3 DNA follows: TGTGCCAGCAGTGACAGTATCAATCAGCCCCAGCATTTT.

This clone was counted once. The CDR3 sequence is CASSLTGVSGNTIYF. CDR3 nucleotides: TGTGCCAGCAGTTTAACCGGAGTCTCTGGAAACACCATATATTTT. The chain couples TRBV27 to TRBJ1-3; no definite D call. V was cut by 2 bases and J by 0 bases, with 8 bases left in between. The CDR3 has 15 amino acids. Germline V gene sequence: CDR1 MNHEY, CDR2 SMNVEV (reference sequence).

This clone was recorded once. The gene calls are TRBV5-6 and TRBJ2-5, with TRBD1 as a possible D gene (5 bases). Deletions cut 2 bases from V and 2 bases from J, with 7 bases between. This CDR3 spans 13 amino acids. CDR1 and CDR2 from the germline V gene are SGHDT and YYEEEE. The CDR3 sequence: CASSFREQETQYF. CDR3 in DNA: TGTGCCAGCAGCTTCAGGGAACAAGAGACCCAGTACTTC.

The chain carries TRBV7-2 and TRBJ2-1; 10 nucleotides line up with TRBD2. The CDR3 totals 16 residues. V shed 4 bases and J 2 bases; nucleotides not matched to a gene: 5. The germline V gene encodes CDR1 SGHTA and CDR2 FQGNSA. CDR3: CASSSLAGDAYNEQFF. The CDR3 nucleotides are TGTGCCAGCAGCTCCCTAGCGGGAGACGCCTACAATGAGCAGTTCTTC.

For this clone: In the same sample, other DNA sequences code for this CDR3. The chain combines TRBV5-1 with TRBJ2-2, with 9 bases identical to TRBD1. V shed 3 bases and J 5 bases; nucleotides not matched to a gene: 5. This CDR3 is 15 amino acids long. Germline lookup yields CDR1 SGHRS and CDR2 YFSETQ. Here the CDR3 reads CASSYGQGSTGELFF. The CDR3 nucleotides read TGCGCCAGCAGCTACGGACAGGGGTCGACCGGGGAGCTGTTTTTT.

To note about this clone: Distinct nucleotide sequences in the sample also encode this CDR3. V usage is TRBV5-1 and J usage is TRBJ1-2, with 7 positions matching TRBD1. Germline CDR1 reads SGHRS; CDR2 reads YFSETQ. V dropped 3 bases and J dropped 3; count of bases not matched to a gene: 2. This CDR3 is built from 13 residues. CDR3 coding DNA: TGCGCCAGCAGCTCAGGGGGTGACTATGGCTACACCTTC. Translation gives CASSSGGDYGYTF.

CDR3 residues: CASSPFEASREAQYF. The DNA of the CDR3 is TGTGCCAGCTCACCTTTCGAGGCCAGCCGGGAAGCGCAGTATTTT. The chain links TRBV18 to TRBJ2-3; TRBD2 might be the D (5 bases). The V gene's germline CDR1 is KGHSH and CDR2 LQKENI. Deletions cut 3 bases from V and 10 bases from J, with 20 bases between. This CDR3 has 15 residues.

The chain has TRBV28 and TRBJ1-1; D unclear. CDR3 length: 16 residues. Germline CDR1 MDHEN, CDR2 SYDVKM. The ends were cut back, 6 bases at V and 0 bases at J, with 17 bases in the middle. The CDR3 loop is CASSPTGYPMNTEAFF. As DNA, the CDR3 is TGTGCCAGCAGCCCCACCGGGTACCCAATGAACACTGAAGCTTTCTTT.

This clone was recorded once. The V and J genes are TRBV5-1 and TRBJ2-3; no clear D. Trimming left V 4 bases short and J 3 bases short, with 15 bases between. CDR1 SGHRS and CDR2 YFSETQ come from the germline V gene. This CDR3 has 15 amino acids. CDR3 DNA sequence: TGCGCCAGCAGCGCAGCATCTAGGCGGACAGATACGCAGTATTTT. It translates to CASSAASRRTDTQYF. Looking up the rest from reference TRBV5-1 and TRBJ2-3 gives the full variable domain: KAGVTQTPRYLIKTRGQQVTLSCSPISGHRSVSWYQQTPGQGLQFLFEYFSETQRNKGNFPGRFSGRQFSNSRSEMNVSTLELGDSALYLCASSAASRRTDTQYFGPGTRLTVL.

This clone occurred once. This chain uses TRBV27 with TRBJ2-4, with D tentatively TRBD1 (5 bases). V was trimmed by 5 bases and J by 0 bases, leaving 14 bases between them. This CDR3 region has 16 residues. From germline, CDR1 is MNHEY and CDR2 SMNVEV (reference sequence). CDR3 sequence: CASSKTGILAKNIQYF. DNA of the CDR3: TGTGCCAGCAGTAAAACAGGAATTCTAGCCAAAAACATTCAGTACTTC.

The V gene is TRBV10-3, the J gene TRBJ2-7, with a weak D call TRBD2 (5 bases). This CDR3 is built from 15 residues. Germline CDR1 and CDR2: ENHRY and SYGVKD. Between the trimmed V and J ends, which lost 2 bases and 2 bases, there was a span of 13 bases. The CDR3: CAISERSGGAYEQYF. The DNA for the CDR3 is TGTGCCATCAGTGAGAGGTCCGGAGGAGCCTACGAGCAGTACTTC.

This clone has just one count. The rearrangement joins TRBV6-6 to TRBJ2-3; 8 positions agree with TRBD1. Germline loops: CDR1 MNHNY, CDR2 SVGAGI (reference sequence). Trimming took 4 bases from V and 2 from J; bases not matched to a gene: 5. This CDR3 comprises 15 residues. Here the CDR3 reads CASSSDRGPTDTQYF. CDR3 DNA: TGTGCCAGCAGTTCCGACAGGGGCCCCACAGATACGCAGTATTTT.

The chain uses TRBV29-1 and TRBJ2-1; TRBD2 matches 11 bases. V lost 3 bases and J lost 4; bases outside the gene matches: 2. This CDR3 comprises 14 residues. Germline V lookup: CDR1 SQVTM, CDR2 ANQGSEA. This CDR3 is CSVDGTSGYNEQFF. CDR3 nucleotide sequence: TGCAGCGTTGACGGGACTAGCGGTTACAATGAGCAGTTCTTC.

This chain links TRBV6-1 with TRBJ1-5, with a tentative D call TRBD1 (5 bases). The CDR3 has 16 amino acids. V lost 1 base to trimming and J lost 2 bases, with 12 bases between them. Germline V gene sequence: CDR1 MNHNS, CDR2 SASEGT. The CDR3 loop reads CASSEETVTRNQPQHF. The CDR3 nucleotides read TGTGCCAGCAGTGAAGAGACAGTTACCCGCAATCAGCCCCAGCATTTT.

The genes are TRBV11-3 and TRBJ2-3; 12 nucleotides align to TRBD2. The CDR3 sequence is 16 residues long. CDR1 and CDR2 from the germline V gene are SGHNT and YENEEA. The ends lost 5 bases at V and 2 bases at J; junction bases unmatched: 5. CDR3: CASSPGLAGNTDTQYF. In nucleotides, the CDR3 is TGTGCCAGCAGCCCAGGACTAGCGGGAAACACAGATACGCAGTATTTT.

On this clone itself: The sample has other DNA sequences that encode this CDR3 too. The V call is TRBV6-5, the J call TRBJ1-5, with D possibly being TRBD1 (6 bases). V lost 6 bases and J 3 bases, leaving 12 bases between the germline ends. The CDR3 loop spans 14 amino acids. Germline V CDR1 and CDR2: MNHEY, SVGAGI. The CDR3 loop is CASSRGQFNQPQHF. The CDR3 DNA reads TGTGCCAGCAGCCGAGGACAGTTCAATCAGCCCCAGCATTTT.

This clone has only one observation. The chain carries TRBV4-1 and TRBJ2-7; the match to TRBD2 covers 7 bases. Trimming at V came to 3 bases and at J to 6 bases, leaving 11 bases not matched to a gene. This CDR3 has 15 residues. Germline-derived CDR1 and CDR2 are MGHRA and YSYEKL. CDR3 sequence: CASSQGSGPIGEQYF. The CDR3 DNA sequence: TGCGCCAGCAGCCAGGGTAGCGGGCCCATCGGCGAGCAGTACTTC.

This clone came up once. The CDR3 coding sequence is TGTGCCAGCACCCCCACCGGGGGGGGTTTGGGCGATACGCAGTATTTT. It translates to CASTPTGGGLGDTQYF. This chain connects TRBV28 to TRBJ2-3; TRBD2 matches 8 bases. CDR3 length: 16 amino acids. CDR1 and CDR2 (germline): MDHEN, SYDVKM. The V gene end was trimmed by 7 bases and the J gene end by 6 bases; junction bases not matched to a gene: 15.